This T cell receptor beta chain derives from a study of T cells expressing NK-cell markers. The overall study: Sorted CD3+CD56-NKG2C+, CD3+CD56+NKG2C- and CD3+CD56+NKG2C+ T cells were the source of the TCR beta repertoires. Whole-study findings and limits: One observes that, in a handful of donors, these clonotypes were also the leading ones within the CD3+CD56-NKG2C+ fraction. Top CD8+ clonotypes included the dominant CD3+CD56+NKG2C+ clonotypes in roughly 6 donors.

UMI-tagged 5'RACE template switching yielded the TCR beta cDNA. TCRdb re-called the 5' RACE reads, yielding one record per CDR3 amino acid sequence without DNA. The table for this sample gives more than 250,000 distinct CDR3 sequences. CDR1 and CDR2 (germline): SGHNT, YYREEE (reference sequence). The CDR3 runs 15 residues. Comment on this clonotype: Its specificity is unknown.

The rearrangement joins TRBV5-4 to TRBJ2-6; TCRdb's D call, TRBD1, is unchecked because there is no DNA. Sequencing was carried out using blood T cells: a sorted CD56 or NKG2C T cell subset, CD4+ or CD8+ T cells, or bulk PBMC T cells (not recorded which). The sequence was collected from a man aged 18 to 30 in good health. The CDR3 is CASSPPGTGANVLTF.